This T cell receptor beta chain stems from a study of technical replicates of blood from several donors. TCRdb keeps only in-frame clones here, not all; method: immunoSEQ multiplex PCR. The table lists 75,000 to 90,000 clones, about 90% of them singletons. The CDR3 has 13 amino acids. The ends lost 4 bases at V and 6 bases at J; junction bases unmatched: 3. Per germline, CDR1 SGHRS and CDR2 YFSETQ. This TCR was recovered from a human donor in good health. Sequencing was carried out using T cells isolated from PBMCs. This chain uses TRBV5-1 with TRBJ1-5; 8 bases are a match to TRBD1. CDR3 in amino acids: CASSPGQGQPQHF. CDR3 coding DNA: TGCGCCAGCAGCCCAGGACAGGGTCAGCCCCAGCATTTT.